A single sample gave rise to the 11 T cell receptor beta chains below, sequenced in a study of blood T cells in healthy people across ages. The use of a sample-barcoded 5' primer and a J-beta primer mix characterized a second PCR of about 7 to 12 cycles. TCRdb passed the 5' RACE reads through MiXCR, listing each CDR3 protein once. The table has around 1.5 million distinct CDR3 sequences, about 31% seen once. Sequencing was carried out using blood. The receptor source for this set is a young woman in good health.

There are many counts of this clonotype. V and J are TRBV7-3 and TRBJ2-7, with D unclear. V lost 3 bases, J lost 5 bases, and 11 bases lay in between. The CDR3 is made up of 13 amino acids. Germline values: CDR1 SGHTA, CDR2 FQGTGA. The CDR3 nucleotides are TGTGCCAGCAGCTTTGGGCAGGATAACGAGCAGTACTTC. Translation: CASSFGQDNEQYF. Variable domain in full (rest from reference TRBV7-3 and TRBJ2-7): GAGVSQTPSNKVTEKGKYVELRCDPISGHTALYWYRQSLGQGPEFLIYFQGTGAADDSGLPNDRFFAVRPEGSVSTLKIQRTERGDSAVYLCASSFGQDNEQYFGPGTRLTVT.

About this clonotype itself: A junction end diverges from the germline sequence, so it may reflect a read error. This sequence joins TRBV3-1 and TRBJ2-5; D is uncertain. Germline-derived CDR1 and CDR2 are LGHDT and YNNKEL (reference sequence). The CDR3 loop spans 10 amino acids. The CDR3 protein is CASGEEPQYF. The CDR3 DNA reads as TGTGCCAGCGGAGAAGAGCCCCAGTACTTC.

This clonotype has more than one count but fewer than ten. Because the CDR3's place on the DNA is in doubt, the DNA is left out and the CDR3 is given as listed by TCRdb. The V call is TRBV6-5, the J call TRBJ2-1. The germline CDR1 and CDR2 sequences are MNHEY and SVGAGI. The CDR3 is 16 amino acids in total, end residues counted. This CDR3 reads CASSSSWGSSYNEQFF.

Regarding this clonotype: Sequence at one end of the junction differs from germline and may be a read error. V is TRBV15 and J is TRBJ2-6; D may be TRBD1 or TRBD2 (5 bases each). CDR1 and CDR2 from the germline V gene are LNHNV and YYDKDF (reference sequence). This CDR3 is built from 13 residues. CDR3 amino acids: CATRDSGANALTF. DNA for the CDR3: TGTGCCACCAGGGACTCTGGGGCCAACGCCCTGACTTTC.

The V call is TRBV2, the J call TRBJ1-1; 7 nucleotides match TRBD1. CDR1 SNHLY and CDR2 FYNNEI come from the germline V gene. Trimming removed 5 bases from V and 4 bases from J; junction bases left unmatched: 13. The CDR3 loop spans 16 amino acids. The CDR3 is CASSPQEASGGTEAFF. The CDR3 DNA sequence: TGTGCCAGCAGTCCCCAAGAGGCGTCAGGGGGCACTGAAGCTTTCTTT.

In its sample, this clonotype was seen a few times. The chain combines TRBV10-3 with TRBJ1-1; D might be TRBD1 (5 bases). The CDR3 has 15 residues. Germline assignment: CDR1 ENHRY and CDR2 SYGVKD. Trimming cost V 4 bases and J 0 bases, with 12 bases left between them. As DNA, the CDR3 is TGTGCCATCAGTGTCGTCGGGGGTATGAACACTGAAGCTTTCTTT. This gives the protein CAISVVGGMNTEAFF.

The chain is built from TRBV20-1 and TRBJ2-7; D tentatively reads TRBD1 or TRBD2 (6 bases each). CDR1 is DFQATT, CDR2 SNEGSKA, per germline (reference sequence). V lost 6 bases to trimming and J lost 0 bases, with 15 bases between them. The CDR3 loop spans 14 amino acids. This CDR3 reads CSAPIRGHSYEQYF. The CDR3 DNA follows: TGCAGTGCCCCAATACGGGGGCACTCCTACGAGCAGTACTTC.

The chain couples TRBV12-5 to TRBJ2-1, with TRBD2 matching 13 bases. CDR1 and CDR2 (germline): LGHNT, FRNRAP. This CDR3 spans 16 amino acids. J lost 9 bases, V lost 0 bases, and 5 bases had no gene match. The DNA of the CDR3 is TGTGCTAGTGGTTTGGTACTAGCGGGAGGGCATGGTGAGCAGTTCTTC. Its translation: CASGLVLAGGHGEQFF.

The chain uses TRBV12-3 or TRBV12-4 and TRBJ1-5; 11 bases line up with TRBD1. This CDR3 spans 18 amino acids. The V and J ends lost 1 base and 7 bases, in that order; junction bases with no gene match: 12. The CDR3 DNA reads as TGTGCCAGCAGTTTAGATGTCTGGGACAGGGGGGCTGTGCAGCCCCAGCATTTT. Its protein is CASSLDVWDRGAVQPQHF.

The CDR3 nucleotides read TGCAGTGCCTACAGTCTCCCCTACAATGAGCAGTTCTTC. It yields the protein CSAYSLPYNEQFF. V usage is TRBV20-1 and J usage is TRBJ2-1; no definite D call. Trimming left V 6 bases short and J 2 bases short, with 11 bases between. This CDR3 region has 13 residues. Germline-derived CDR1 and CDR2 are DFQATT and SNEGSKA (reference sequence).

Turning to this clonotype: An end of the junction does not agree with germline; a read error may underlie this. The V gene is TRBV10-3, the J gene TRBJ2-1; 7 bases match TRBD2. CDR3 length equals 17 residues. Germline V gene data show CDR1 as ENHRY and CDR2 as SYGVKD. In DNA, the CDR3 is TGTGCCATCAGTGGTTCCCTCGGGACTACCTCCCACAATGAGCAGTTCTTC. As protein: CAISGSLGTTSHNEQFF.